The 20 T cell receptor beta chains below were found in one sample sequenced in a study of shared clonotypes between healthy human individuals. The assay was immunoSEQ multiplex PCR, and TCRdb's table has in-frame clones only and misses some. This table holds more than 1 million clones, around 82% found once. Sequencing input: memory CD4+ T cells from PBMCs. This sample's subset: CD45RA-negative fraction. The receptors come from a man aged 18 to 35 in good health. Some clones in this sample may be carry-over from other donors' samples.

This chain uses TRBV5-4 with TRBJ1-6, with TRBD1 matching over 9 bases. This CDR3 spans 16 amino acids. The germline V gene encodes CDR1 SGHNT and CDR2 YYREEE (reference sequence). V lost 4 bases, J lost 7 bases, and 9 bases stayed unmatched. CDR3 sequence (DNA): TGTGCCAGCAGCGGGTCGGGACAGGGAAGGAATTCACCCCTCCACTTT. Residues: CASSGSGQGRNSPLHF.

This clone was seen a single time. The rearrangement links TRBV7-9 to TRBJ2-1, with 11 bases lining up with TRBD1. Germline V gene data show CDR1 as SEHNR and CDR2 as FQNEAQ (reference sequence). Trimming at V came to 10 bases and at J to 6 bases, leaving 11 bases not matched to a gene. This CDR3 has 15 residues. CDR3 in DNA: TGTGCCACTTCACCTCCCGGGACAGGGGGCAATGAGCAGTTCTTC. As protein: CATSPPGTGGNEQFF.

In nucleotides, the CDR3 is TGTGCCATCAGTGCTCCGGGACAGCTGGGCTACGAGCAGTACTTC. Residues: CAISAPGQLGYEQYF. The chain employs TRBV10-3 and TRBJ2-7; TRBD1 matches at 7 bases. The CDR3 consists of 15 residues. Germline CDR1 reads ENHRY; CDR2 reads SYGVKD. The V and J ends lost 4 bases and 3 bases, in that order; junction bases with no gene match: 9.

This sequence joins TRBV5-1 and TRBJ2-1; the D is unclear. The CDR3 totals 13 residues. The V end was cut by 5 bases, the J end by 2 bases, with 8 bases between. The germline V gene encodes CDR1 SGHRS and CDR2 YFSETQ. The CDR3 spells CASSIGTYNEQFF. The CDR3 DNA is TGCGCCAGCAGTATAGGAACCTACAATGAGCAGTTCTTC.

The genes are TRBV5-6 and TRBJ2-5; 8 nucleotides match TRBD1. The germline gives CDR1 SGHDT, CDR2 YYEEEE. This CDR3 has 13 residues. Unmatched junction bases numbered 3, after V lost 4 bases and J lost 4 bases. This CDR3 is CASSPGTGETQYF. CDR3 DNA: TGTGCCAGCAGCCCCGGGACAGGAGAGACCCAGTACTTC. The full variable domain, its missing parts supplied by reference TRBV5-6 and TRBJ2-5, is DAGVTQSPTHLIKTRGQQVTLRCSPKSGHDTVSWYQQALGQGPQFIFQYYEEEERQRGNFPDRFSGHQFPNYSSELNVNALLLGDSALYLCASSPGTGETQYFGPGTRLLVL.

The chain carries TRBV20-1 and TRBJ2-3, with no clear D. Germline V gene sequence: CDR1 DFQATT, CDR2 SNEGSKA (reference sequence). The CDR3 has 11 amino acids. The CDR3 DNA follows: TGCATTGGGTCGATGGGAGATACGCAGTATTTT. Translating gives CIGSMGDTQYF.

The chain uses TRBV25-1 and TRBJ1-2; D not resolved. Germline lookup yields CDR1 MGHDK and CDR2 SYGVNS. The CDR3 has 15 residues. Trimming cost V 2 bases and J 4 bases, with 14 bases left between them. The CDR3 is CASSEMGRIGYGYTF. The CDR3 DNA reads as TGTGCCAGCAGTGAAATGGGCAGGATAGGCTATGGCTACACCTTC.

This sequence joins TRBV2 and TRBJ2-1; D unresolved. Trimming took off 1 base at V and 6 bases at J, with 4 bases between the two ends. Germline V CDR1 and CDR2: SNHLY, FYNNEI. There are 12 residues in the CDR3. CDR3 nucleotides: TGTGCCAGCAGTGAAGAAGGCAATGAGCAGTTCTTC. Translating gives CASSEEGNEQFF.

The rearrangement uses TRBV27 and TRBJ1-1, with D possibly matching TRBD1 (5 bases). Trimming cost V 4 bases and J 1 base, with 13 bases left between them. The CDR3 contains 15 residues. Germline CDR1 reads MNHEY; CDR2 reads SMNVEV (reference sequence). CDR3 sequence (DNA): TGTGCCAGCAGTTCCCCTGGTAGGGGGAACACTGAAGCTTTCTTT. It specifies CASSSPGRGNTEAFF.

This clone was observed a handful of times. The chain uses TRBV6-6 and TRBJ1-3; 10 nucleotides agree with TRBD1. Trimming at V came to 10 bases and at J to 4 bases, leaving 7 bases not matched to a gene. The CDR3 has 14 amino acids. Looked up from germline, CDR1 is MNHNY and CDR2 is SVGAGI (reference sequence). CDR3 in amino acids: CATSPGQGGNTIYF. The DNA of the CDR3 is TGTGCCACCTCACCGGGACAGGGGGGAAACACCATATATTTT.

The chain combines TRBV28 with TRBJ2-5, with 10 bases lining up with TRBD1. Germline-derived CDR1 and CDR2 are MDHEN and SYDVKM. V lost 6 bases to trimming and J lost 7 bases; unmatched junction nucleotides: 8. This CDR3 has 14 residues. CDR3 in amino acids: CASSPVRDRGTQYF. The CDR3 DNA follows: TGTGCCAGCAGCCCCGTGAGGGACAGGGGGACCCAGTACTTC.

The rearrangement links TRBV7-2 to TRBJ1-1; D is ambiguous. This CDR3 has 16 amino acids. Germline CDR1 and CDR2: SGHTA and FQGNSA. Trimming took off 3 bases at V and 0 bases at J, with 14 bases between the two ends. The CDR3: CASSFTSPNMNTEAFF. The CDR3 region has the DNA TGTGCCAGCAGCTTTACTAGCCCCAACATGAACACTGAAGCTTTCTTT.

This clone was seen a handful of times. The V gene is TRBV19, the J gene TRBJ1-1; no clear D. Trimming pared 3 bases from V and 0 bases from J, leaving 14 bases between. The CDR3 extends over 16 amino acids. The germline V gene has CDR1 LNHDA and CDR2 SQIVND (reference sequence). The CDR3 nucleotides are TGTGCCAGTAGTATTGGTATTGGGAGTATGAACACTGAAGCTTTCTTT. Protein: CASSIGIGSMNTEAFF.

Points on this clone: This specimen includes other DNA sequences encoding the same CDR3. This chain connects TRBV6-6 to TRBJ1-5; 7 bases align to TRBD1. The CDR3 covers 13 residues. The J segment lost 4 bases and the V segment lost 7 bases, leaving 4 bases of the junction unmatched. From germline, CDR1 is MNHNY and CDR2 SVGAGI (reference sequence). The CDR3 sequence: CASTRQGNQPQHF. The DNA for the CDR3 is TGTGCCAGCACCCGACAGGGAAATCAGCCCCAGCATTTT.

V is TRBV7-9 and J is TRBJ2-3, with TRBD2 matching over 11 bases. CDR3 size: 18 residues. The germline gives CDR1 SEHNR, CDR2 FQNEAQ (reference sequence). Trimming at V came to 3 bases and at J to 7 bases, leaving 15 bases not matched to a gene. The CDR3, as DNA: TGTGCCAGCAGCTTTAGGTCGGGCCTAGCGGGAGGTGCTTATACGCAGTATTTT. As protein: CASSFRSGLAGGAYTQYF.

J is TRBJ1-5 and V is TRBV6-1, with no clear D. V shed 8 bases and J shed 2 bases, with 16 bases lying between them. The germline CDR1 and CDR2 sequences are MNHNS and SASEGT. The CDR3 runs to 15 residues. CDR3 loop: CASEKSGGGNQPQHF. The CDR3 DNA reads as TGTGCCAGCGAGAAGAGTGGAGGCGGCAATCAGCCCCAGCATTTT.

J is TRBJ1-5 and V is TRBV7-2; D is undetermined. V dropped 5 bases and J dropped 3 bases, with 8 bases sitting between them. This CDR3 region has 13 residues. CDR1 is SGHTA, CDR2 FQGNSA, per germline. CDR3 region: CASSTRDNQPQHF. CDR3 sequence (DNA): TGTGCCAGCAGCACCCGAGACAATCAGCCCCAGCATTTT.

A remark on this clone: Other DNA sequences from this sample encode an identical CDR3 as well. The chain recombines TRBV5-1 with TRBJ1-1, with a weak D call TRBD1 (6 bases). Germline V CDR1 and CDR2: SGHRS, YFSETQ. V was shortened by 0 bases and J by 5 bases, with 11 bases between the two germline ends. CDR3 length equals 14 residues. The CDR3 loop is CASSLVVQGTEAFF. Written as DNA, the CDR3 is TGCGCCAGCAGCTTGGTGGTGCAGGGGACTGAAGCTTTCTTT.

Turning to this clone: Given a much more abundant clone one base away, this may be a read error. The rearrangement links TRBV7-2 to TRBJ2-1; D is possibly TRBD1 or TRBD2 (5 bases each). This CDR3 spans 14 amino acids. With 5 bases removed from V and 3 bases from J, the gap between germline ends came to 11 bases. CDR1 and CDR2 (germline): SGHTA, FQGNSA. As DNA, the CDR3 is TGTGCCAGCAGCCTAGGGACGATCTACAATGAGCAGTTCTTC. Protein product: CASSLGTIYNEQFF. Complete variable domain (other parts from reference TRBV7-2 and TRBJ2-1): GAGVSQSPSNKVTEKGKDVELRCDPISGHTALYWYRQSLGQGLEFLIYFQGNSAPDKSGLPSDRFSAERTGGSVSTLTIQRTQQEDSAVYLCASSLGTIYNEQFFGPGTRLTVL.

A single count supports this clone. This chain joins TRBV7-2 and TRBJ2-2; no definite D call. Germline V CDR1 and CDR2: SGHTA, FQGNSA. V was trimmed by 1 base and J by 1 base, leaving 7 bases between them. The CDR3 has 15 residues. In DNA, the CDR3 is TGTGCCAGCAGCTTAGAGGTTTGGAACACCGGGGAGCTGTTTTTT. It yields the protein CASSLEVWNTGELFF.